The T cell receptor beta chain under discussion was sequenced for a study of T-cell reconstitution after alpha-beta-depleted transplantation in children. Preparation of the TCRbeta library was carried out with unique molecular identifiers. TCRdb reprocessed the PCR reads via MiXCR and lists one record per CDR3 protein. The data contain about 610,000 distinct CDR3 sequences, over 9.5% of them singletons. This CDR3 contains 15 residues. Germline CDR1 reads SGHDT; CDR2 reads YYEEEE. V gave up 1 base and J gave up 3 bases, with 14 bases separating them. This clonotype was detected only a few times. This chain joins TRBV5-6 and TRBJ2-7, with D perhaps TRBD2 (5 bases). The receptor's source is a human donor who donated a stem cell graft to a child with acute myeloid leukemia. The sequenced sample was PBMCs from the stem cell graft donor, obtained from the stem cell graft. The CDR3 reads CASSLRGIVLYEQYF. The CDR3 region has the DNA TGTGCCAGCAGCTTGCGGGGTATTGTGCTCTACGAGCAGTACTTC.